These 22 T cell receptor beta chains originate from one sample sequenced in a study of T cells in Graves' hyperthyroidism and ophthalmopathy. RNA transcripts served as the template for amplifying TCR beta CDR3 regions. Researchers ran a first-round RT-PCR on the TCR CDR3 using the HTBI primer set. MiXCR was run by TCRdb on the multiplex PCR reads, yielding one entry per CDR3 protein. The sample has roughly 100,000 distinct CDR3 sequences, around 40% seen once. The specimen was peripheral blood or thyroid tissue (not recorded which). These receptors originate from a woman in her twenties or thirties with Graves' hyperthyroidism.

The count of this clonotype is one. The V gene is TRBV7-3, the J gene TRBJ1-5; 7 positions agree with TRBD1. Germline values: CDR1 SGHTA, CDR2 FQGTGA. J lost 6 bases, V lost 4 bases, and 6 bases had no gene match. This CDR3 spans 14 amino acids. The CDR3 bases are TGTGCCAGCAGCTCAGGGGGAACGGGTCAGCCCCAGCATTTT. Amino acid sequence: CASSSGGTGQPQHF.

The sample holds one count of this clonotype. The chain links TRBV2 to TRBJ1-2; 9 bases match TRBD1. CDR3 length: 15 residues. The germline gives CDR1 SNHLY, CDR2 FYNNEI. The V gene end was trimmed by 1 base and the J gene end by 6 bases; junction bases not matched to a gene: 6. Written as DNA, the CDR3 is TGTGCCAGCAGTGAAGGTGGTAGGGACAGGGATGGCTACACCTTC. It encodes CASSEGGRDRDGYTF.

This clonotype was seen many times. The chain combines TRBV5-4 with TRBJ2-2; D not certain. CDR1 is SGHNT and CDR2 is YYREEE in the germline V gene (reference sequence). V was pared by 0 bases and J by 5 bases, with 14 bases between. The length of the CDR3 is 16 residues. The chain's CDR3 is CASSLAAARGTGELFF. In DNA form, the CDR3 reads TGTGCCAGCAGCTTGGCGGCAGCCCGTGGGACCGGGGAGCTGTTTTTT.

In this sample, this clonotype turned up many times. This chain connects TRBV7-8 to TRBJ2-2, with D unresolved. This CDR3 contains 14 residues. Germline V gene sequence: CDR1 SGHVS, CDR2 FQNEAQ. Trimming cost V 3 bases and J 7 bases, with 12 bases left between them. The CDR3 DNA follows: TGTGCCAGCAGCTTTCTAAGACTCGACGGGGAGCTGTTTTTT. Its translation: CASSFLRLDGELFF. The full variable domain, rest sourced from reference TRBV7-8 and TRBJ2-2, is GAGVSQSPRYKVAKRGQDVALRCDPISGHVSLFWYQQALGQGPEFLTYFQNEAQLDKSGLPSDRFFAERPEGSVSTLKIQRTQQEDSAVYLCASSFLRLDGELFFGEGSRLTVL.

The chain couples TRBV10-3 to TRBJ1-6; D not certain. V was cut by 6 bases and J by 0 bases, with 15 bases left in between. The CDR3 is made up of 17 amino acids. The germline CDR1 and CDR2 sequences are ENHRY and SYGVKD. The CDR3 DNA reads TGTGCCATCAGCGCGGACCGGACGAGCTCCTATAATTCACCCCTCCACTTT. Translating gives CAISADRTSSYNSPLHF.

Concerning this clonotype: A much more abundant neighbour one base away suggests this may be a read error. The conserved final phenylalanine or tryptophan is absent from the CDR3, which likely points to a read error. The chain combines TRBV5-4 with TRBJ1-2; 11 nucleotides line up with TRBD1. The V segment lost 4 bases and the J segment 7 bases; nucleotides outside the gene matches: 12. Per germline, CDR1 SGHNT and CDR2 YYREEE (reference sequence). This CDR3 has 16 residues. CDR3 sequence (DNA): TGTGCCAGCAGCACTCCACCGGGACAGGGGGGGGGTGGCTACACCCTC. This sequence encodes CASSTPPGQGGGGYTL.

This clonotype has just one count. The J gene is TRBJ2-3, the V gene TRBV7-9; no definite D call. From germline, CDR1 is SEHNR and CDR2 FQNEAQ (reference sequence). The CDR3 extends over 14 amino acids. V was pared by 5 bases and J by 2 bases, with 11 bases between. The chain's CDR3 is CASSRWGNTDTQYF. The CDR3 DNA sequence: TGTGCCAGCAGCCGCTGGGGAAACACAGATACGCAGTATTTT.

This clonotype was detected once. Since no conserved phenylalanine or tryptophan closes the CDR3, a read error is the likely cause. The CDR3 DNA is TGTGCCAGCAGTTTAGCCTACTCAGATACGCAGTATTAT. It codes for CASSLAYSDTQYY. The V call is TRBV2, the J call TRBJ2-3; no clear D gene. Germline assignment: CDR1 SNHLY and CDR2 FYNNEI. CDR3 length: 13 amino acids. Trimming stripped 5 bases from V and 4 bases from J, with 10 bases between.

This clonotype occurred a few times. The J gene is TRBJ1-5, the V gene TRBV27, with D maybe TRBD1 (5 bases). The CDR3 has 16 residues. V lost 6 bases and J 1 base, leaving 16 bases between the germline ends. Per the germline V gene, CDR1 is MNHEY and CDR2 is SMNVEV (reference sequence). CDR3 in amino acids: CASSPLHPGSNQPQHF. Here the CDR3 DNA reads TGTGCCAGCAGCCCGCTTCACCCAGGGAGCAATCAGCCCCAGCATTTT.

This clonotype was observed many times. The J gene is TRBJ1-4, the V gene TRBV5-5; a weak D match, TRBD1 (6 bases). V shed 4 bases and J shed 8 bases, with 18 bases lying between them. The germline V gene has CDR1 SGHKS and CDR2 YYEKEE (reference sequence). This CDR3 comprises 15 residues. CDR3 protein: CASSPWDTLEEKLFF. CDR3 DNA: TGTGCCAGCAGCCCCTGGGACACCCTAGAAGAAAAACTGTTTTTT.

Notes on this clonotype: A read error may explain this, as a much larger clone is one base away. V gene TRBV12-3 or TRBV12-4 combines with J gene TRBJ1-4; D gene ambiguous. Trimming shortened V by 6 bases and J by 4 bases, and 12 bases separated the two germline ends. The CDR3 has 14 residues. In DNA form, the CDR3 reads TGTGCCAGCAGCCAATTTGGGATTAATGAAAAACTGTTTTTT. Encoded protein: CASSQFGINEKLFF.

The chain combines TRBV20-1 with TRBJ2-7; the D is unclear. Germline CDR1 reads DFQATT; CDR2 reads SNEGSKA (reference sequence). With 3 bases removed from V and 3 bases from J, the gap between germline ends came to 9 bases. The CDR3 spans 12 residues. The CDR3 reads CSARPGDYEQYF. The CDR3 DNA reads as TGCAGTGCTAGGCCCGGAGACTACGAGCAGTACTTC.

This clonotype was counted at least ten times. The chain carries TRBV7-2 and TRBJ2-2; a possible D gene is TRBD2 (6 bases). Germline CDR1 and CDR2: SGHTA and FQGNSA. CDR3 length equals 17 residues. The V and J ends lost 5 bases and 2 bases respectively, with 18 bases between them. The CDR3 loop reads CASSLPEDGRNTGELFF. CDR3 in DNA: TGTGCCAGCAGCCTACCTGAGGACGGGAGAAACACCGGGGAGCTGTTTTTT.

The CDR3 sequence: CAIRGLAGETQYF. The CDR3 coding sequence is TGTGCCATCAGGGGACTAGCGGGAGAGACCCAGTACTTC. The J gene is TRBJ2-5, the V gene TRBV10-3; 12 bases fit TRBD2. The CDR3 sequence is 13 residues long. V shed 6 bases and J 4 bases; nucleotides not matched to a gene: 0. In germline, CDR1 is ENHRY, CDR2 SYGVKD.

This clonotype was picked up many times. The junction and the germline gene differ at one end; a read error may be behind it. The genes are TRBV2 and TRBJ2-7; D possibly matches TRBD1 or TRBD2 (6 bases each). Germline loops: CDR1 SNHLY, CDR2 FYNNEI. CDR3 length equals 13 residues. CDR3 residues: CASSVGGPYKQYF. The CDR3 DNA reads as TGTGCCAGCAGCGTGGGGGGCCCCTACAAGCAGTACTTC.

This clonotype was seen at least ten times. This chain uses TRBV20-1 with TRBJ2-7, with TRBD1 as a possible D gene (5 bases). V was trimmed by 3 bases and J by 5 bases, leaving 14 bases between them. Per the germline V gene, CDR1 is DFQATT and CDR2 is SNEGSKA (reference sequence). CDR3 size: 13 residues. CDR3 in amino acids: CSASSPEGDEQYF. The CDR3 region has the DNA TGCAGTGCTAGCTCCCCTGAAGGGGACGAGCAGTACTTC.

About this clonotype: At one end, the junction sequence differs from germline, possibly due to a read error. For the CDR3, the DNA is TGCAGTGCTAGCTTAACAGAGAACGCTGAAGCTTTCTTT. Amino acids: CSASLTENAEAFF. V usage is TRBV20-1 and J usage is TRBJ1-1; D call uncertain. Germline lookup yields CDR1 DFQATT and CDR2 SNEGSKA (reference sequence). The CDR3 runs 13 residues.

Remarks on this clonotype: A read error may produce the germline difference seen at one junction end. Here the CDR3 reads CGSSVTPGGGTGELLF. The CDR3 nucleotides are TGTGGCAGCAGCGTCACTCCGGGAGGGGGGACCGGGGAGCTGCTTTTT. The gene calls are TRBV9 and TRBJ2-2, with 8 bases fitting TRBD2. The germline V gene has CDR1 SGDLS and CDR2 YYNGEE. This CDR3 contains 16 residues.

The CDR3 region has the DNA TGTGCCAGCAACTCCCCTAGCGGGAGCTCCTACGAGCAGTACTTC. Translated, it gives CASNSPSGSSYEQYF. The V and J genes are TRBV5-6 and TRBJ2-7; 10 bases map to TRBD2. CDR3 length: 15 amino acids. The J segment lost 0 bases and the V segment lost 6 bases, leaving 6 bases of the junction unmatched. CDR1 is SGHDT, CDR2 YYEEEE, per germline.

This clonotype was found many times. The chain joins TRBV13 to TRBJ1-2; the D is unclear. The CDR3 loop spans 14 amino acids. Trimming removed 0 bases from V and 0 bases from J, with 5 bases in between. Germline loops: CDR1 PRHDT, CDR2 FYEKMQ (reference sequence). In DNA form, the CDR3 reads TGTGCCAGCAGCTTAGGGACTCCTAACTATGGCTACACCTTC. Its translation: CASSLGTPNYGYTF.

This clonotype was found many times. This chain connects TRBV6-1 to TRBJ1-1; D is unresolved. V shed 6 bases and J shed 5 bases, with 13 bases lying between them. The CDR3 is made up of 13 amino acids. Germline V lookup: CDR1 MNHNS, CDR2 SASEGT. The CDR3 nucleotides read TGTGCCAGCAGGGATTTTTTGTGGACTGAAGCTTTCTTT. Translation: CASRDFLWTEAFF.

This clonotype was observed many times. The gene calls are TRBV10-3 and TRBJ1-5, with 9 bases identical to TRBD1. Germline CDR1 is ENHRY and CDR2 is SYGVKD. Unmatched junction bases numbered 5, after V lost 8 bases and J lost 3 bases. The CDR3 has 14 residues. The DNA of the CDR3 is TGTGCCATCGCAAGACAGGGGGTCAATCAGCCCCAGCATTTT. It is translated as CAIARQGVNQPQHF.